This passage covers 7 T cell receptor beta chains from one sample sequenced in a study of cytomegalovirus exposure and HLA in healthy donors. Both 60 Vbeta primers and 13 Jbeta primers went into the PCR. The table came from immunoSEQ multiplex PCR; TCRdb's copy has only in-frame clones and leaves some out. This specimen shows over 75,000 clones; the ten leading clones hold 5.5%. The specimen sequenced was PBMCs. All receptors come from a girl aged 5-17 years in good health and CMV-seropositive.

The J gene is TRBJ2-3, the V gene TRBV11-3; 9 bases are a match to TRBD2. The V gene end was trimmed by 5 bases and the J gene end by 2 bases; junction bases not matched to a gene: 5. The CDR3 consists of 15 residues. Germline V gene data show CDR1 as SGHNT and CDR2 as YENEEA. For the CDR3, the DNA is TGTGCCAGCAGCCATCAGCGGGGGGACACAGATACGCAGTATTTT. Translated: CASSHQRGDTDTQYF.

The chain employs TRBV9 and TRBJ2-1; TRBD2 matches 12 bases. The CDR3 extends over 16 amino acids. Germline V gene lookup returns CDR1 SGDLS and CDR2 YYNGEE. V shed 2 bases, J shed 9 bases, and the junction held 9 bases outside the gene matches. In DNA form, the CDR3 reads TGTGCCAGCAGCGTCCCTAGCGGGGGGGCCCAGACTGAGCAGTTCTTC. Residues: CASSVPSGGAQTEQFF.

The rearrangement links TRBV4-1 to TRBJ2-7; 7 nucleotides agree with TRBD1. CDR3 size: 14 residues. Trimming at V came to 1 base and at J to 4 bases, leaving 4 bases not matched to a gene. Germline-derived CDR1 and CDR2 are MGHRA and YSYEKL. The CDR3 is CASSQAQGVYEQYF. The CDR3 nucleotides read TGCGCCAGCAGCCAAGCCCAGGGGGTGTACGAGCAGTACTTC.

The chain is built from TRBV30 and TRBJ1-1; D unclear. Germline CDR1 and CDR2: GTSNPN and SVGIG (reference sequence). Trimming took 6 bases from V and 7 from J, leaving 9 bases between them. The CDR3 runs 10 residues. The CDR3 spells CACYLVEAFF. The CDR3 DNA follows: TGTGCCTGCTATCTGGTTGAAGCTTTCTTT.

V gene TRBV6-5 combines with J gene TRBJ1-3; D may be TRBD1 (6 bases). V was pared by 0 bases and J by 2 bases, with 11 bases between. This CDR3 has 16 residues. Germline CDR1 reads MNHEY; CDR2 reads SVGAGI. The CDR3 nucleotides read TGTGCCAGCAGTTACTCGATGGGGGCGGCTGGAAACACCATATATTTT. Protein product: CASSYSMGAAGNTIYF.

This chain joins TRBV19 and TRBJ1-4; 8 bases map to TRBD1. The germline V gene has CDR1 LNHDA and CDR2 SQIVND (reference sequence). CDR3 length: 15 amino acids. The V and J ends lost 3 bases and 10 bases, in that order; junction bases with no gene match: 10. DNA for the CDR3: TGTGCCAGTAGTATGGACCCAGGGGGCGTAGGAAAACTGTTTTTT. This encodes CASSMDPGGVGKLFF.

The chain employs TRBV6-6 and TRBJ2-1, with D possibly TRBD1 on 6 matching bases. The CDR3 consists of 13 residues. V lost 6 bases and J lost 8, with 14 bases in between. Germline lookup yields CDR1 MNHNY and CDR2 SVGAGI (reference sequence). This chain's CDR3 is CASRTGLGYEQFF. The CDR3, as DNA: TGTGCCAGCAGGACAGGTTTAGGCTATGAGCAGTTCTTC.